The 27 T cell receptor beta chains listed next were all sequenced from one sample in a study of T cells in Graves' hyperthyroidism and ophthalmopathy. RNA transcripts gave rise to amplified TCR beta CDR3 regions. HTBI primers were employed in a first-round RT-PCR of the TCR CDR3. TCRdb re-analysed the multiplex PCR reads in MiXCR, keeping a single row per CDR3 protein. Among approximately 630,000 distinct CDR3 sequences listed, under 20% were seen once. Sequenced: blood. The receptors originated from a woman in her twenties or thirties with Graves' hyperthyroidism.

The J gene is TRBJ2-2, the V gene TRBV10-1; 7 nucleotides line up with TRBD1. This CDR3 contains 14 residues. From germline, CDR1 is WNHNN and CDR2 SYGVQD (reference sequence). The J segment lost 4 bases and the V segment lost 6 bases, leaving 5 bases of the junction unmatched. This chain's CDR3 is CASRKDRATGELFF. The CDR3 DNA is TGCGCCAGCAGGAAAGACAGGGCCACCGGGGAGCTGTTTTTT.

This clonotype was counted ten times or more. This chain connects TRBV28 to TRBJ2-5, with 7 bases lining up with TRBD1. The CDR3 covers 15 residues. CDR1 is MDHEN and CDR2 is SYDVKM in the germline V gene. Unmatched junction bases numbered 6, after V lost 4 bases and J lost 1 base. The CDR3, as DNA: TGTGCCAGCAGTTCTGCAGGGACAGTCCAAGAGACCCAGTACTTC. Its translation: CASSSAGTVQETQYF.

This clonotype showed up just once. This rearrangement joins TRBV2 to TRBJ1-4; no firm D call. This CDR3 comprises 14 residues. The germline gives CDR1 SNHLY, CDR2 FYNNEI. V was trimmed by 3 bases and J by 4 bases, leaving 9 bases between them. In nucleotides, the CDR3 is TGTGCCAGCAGTGATCCCGATTTTAATGAAAAACTGTTTTTT. It translates to CASSDPDFNEKLFF.

The CDR3 bases are TGTGCCTGGAGTGTTTGGGACAGCTCTGGAAACACCATATATTTT. Protein: CAWSVWDSSGNTIYF. The chain has TRBV30 and TRBJ1-3, with TRBD1 matching over 7 bases. V shed 0 bases, J shed 0 bases, and the junction held 2 bases outside the gene matches. CDR1 and CDR2 from the germline V gene are GTSNPN and SVGIG (reference sequence). The CDR3 contains 15 residues.

This clonotype occurred many times. CDR3 sequence reads: CASSQGQGPYEQYF. For the CDR3, the DNA is TGTGCCAGCAGCCAGGGACAGGGACCCTACGAGCAGTACTTC. The chain couples TRBV7-2 to TRBJ2-7; 9 bases map to TRBD1. The CDR3 is made up of 14 amino acids. The V gene's germline CDR1 is SGHTA and CDR2 FQGNSA. J was trimmed by 2 bases and V by 5 bases; bases with no gene match: 4.

The V call is TRBV20-1, the J call TRBJ2-4; TRBD2 is a possible D gene (5 bases). Trimming stripped 5 bases from V and 7 bases from J, with 12 bases between. The germline V gene has CDR1 DFQATT and CDR2 SNEGSKA (reference sequence). The CDR3 is made up of 12 amino acids. The CDR3 DNA sequence: TGCAGTGCTCCTCAAAGGAGGAACATTCAGTACTTC. Translating it yields CSAPQRRNIQYF.

This clonotype was detected a few times. V usage is TRBV30 and J usage is TRBJ2-7, with D possibly being TRBD1 or TRBD2 (6 bases each). Trimming took off 1 base at V and 6 bases at J, with 16 bases between the two ends. The CDR3 has 14 residues. Germline V gene data show CDR1 as GTSNPN and CDR2 as SVGIG (reference sequence). CDR3 in amino acids: CAWSGRGTGGEQYF. CDR3 nucleotide sequence: TGTGCCTGGAGTGGAAGGGGGACCGGGGGCGAGCAGTACTTC.

DNA for the CDR3: TGTGCCAGCTCAGTTTCGGGAGGAGGGGAGACCCAGTACTTC. Translating it yields CASSVSGGGETQYF. V and J are TRBV12-3 or TRBV12-4 and TRBJ2-5; 7 bases are shared with TRBD2. Trimming took 8 bases from V and 5 from J; bases not matched to a gene: 11. The CDR3 has 14 residues.

The rearrangement links TRBV6-2 or TRBV6-3 to TRBJ2-3; D is perhaps TRBD2 (6 bases). Germline values: CDR1 MNHEY, CDR2 SVGEGT. Deletions cut 5 bases from V and 2 bases from J, with 17 bases between. The CDR3 extends over 16 amino acids. The DNA for the CDR3 is TGTGCCAGCAGTGACAATAGCGGAGGGGACACAGATACGCAGTATTTT. Translation gives CASSDNSGGDTDTQYF.

The V call is TRBV19, the J call TRBJ2-1; 9 bases map to TRBD2. Germline CDR1 LNHDA, CDR2 SQIVND (reference sequence). The length of the CDR3 is 14 residues. Trimming cost V 4 bases and J 9 bases; bases outside gene matches: 7. CDR3 in amino acids: CASSNSGSLGEQFF. The CDR3 DNA follows: TGTGCCAGTAGTAATAGCGGGAGTCTGGGTGAGCAGTTCTTC.

This clonotype has more than one count but fewer than ten. J is TRBJ2-3 and V is TRBV7-2; D is undetermined. The ends were cut back, 5 bases at V and 2 bases at J, with 11 bases in the middle. The germline V gene has CDR1 SGHTA and CDR2 FQGNSA. The CDR3 has 14 amino acids. The CDR3 spells CASSPISSTDTQYF. The CDR3 DNA reads as TGTGCCAGCAGCCCAATTTCGTCCACAGATACGCAGTATTTT.

The rearrangement joins TRBV6-1 to TRBJ2-2; either TRBD1 or TRBD2 may fit D (5 bases each). Deletions cut 8 bases from V and 3 bases from J, with 16 bases between. CDR1 MNHNS and CDR2 SASEGT come from the germline V gene. This CDR3 spans 15 amino acids. DNA for the CDR3: TGTGCCAGCGGGGGATCCTACCTCCACACCGGGGAGCTGTTTTTT. Its translation is CASGGSYLHTGELFF.

This clonotype was observed a handful of times. V gene TRBV19 combines with J gene TRBJ2-2, with a weak D call TRBD2 (5 bases). Trimming left V 4 bases short and J 6 bases short, with 9 bases between. Looked up from germline, CDR1 is LNHDA and CDR2 is SQIVND (reference sequence). There are 13 residues in the CDR3. The CDR3 nucleotides are TGTGCCAGTAGTAGGGAGATCGCCGGGGAGCTGTTTTTT. Translated: CASSREIAGELFF.

In this sample, this clonotype turned up a few times. This rearrangement joins TRBV20-1 to TRBJ2-7, with TRBD2 matching 8 bases. Germline CDR1 and CDR2: DFQATT and SNEGSKA (reference sequence). CDR3 length equals 13 residues. Trimming cost V 2 bases and J 3 bases; bases outside gene matches: 3. In DNA form, the CDR3 reads TGCAGTGCTAGATGGCGGGAGGTCTACGAGCAGTACTTC. Amino acids: CSARWREVYEQYF.

This sequence joins TRBV9 and TRBJ2-7, with 7 bases that match TRBD2. This CDR3 is 15 amino acids long. Germline V gene sequence: CDR1 SGDLS, CDR2 YYNGEE. Trimming cost V 4 bases and J 5 bases; bases outside gene matches: 12. CDR3 sequence: CASSSGGGNMHEQYF. In DNA form, the CDR3 reads TGTGCCAGCAGCTCTGGGGGGGGAAACATGCACGAGCAGTACTTC.

The gene calls are TRBV29-1 and TRBJ2-3; TRBD2 matches at 12 bases. The junction had 5 bases not matched to a gene; V was cut back by 3 bases and J by 4 bases. Germline lookup yields CDR1 SQVTM and CDR2 ANQGSEA. This CDR3 is 15 amino acids long. The CDR3 nucleotides read TGCAGCGTTGAGGGCCTAGCGGGAGGGCCAGATACGCAGTATTTT. Its protein is CSVEGLAGGPDTQYF.

The chain has TRBV27 and TRBJ2-7, with D possibly TRBD1 on 6 matching bases. CDR1 is MNHEY, CDR2 SMNVEV, per germline (reference sequence). V lost 5 bases and J lost 5, with 19 bases in between. CDR3 size: 15 residues. The CDR3 protein is CASSPFWAGDHEQYF. CDR3 coding DNA: TGTGCCAGCAGTCCCTTCTGGGCAGGGGACCACGAGCAGTACTTC.

The chain recombines TRBV19 with TRBJ2-7; 7 bases agree with TRBD2. CDR1 is LNHDA, CDR2 SQIVND, per germline (reference sequence). This CDR3 spans 14 amino acids. V was clipped by 3 bases and J by 1 base; unmatched bases: 3. CDR3 sequence (DNA): TGTGCCAGTAGTATGGCAGCGGGATCCTACGAGCAGTACTTC. The encoded protein is CASSMAAGSYEQYF.

This clonotype was picked up many times. The chain employs TRBV28 and TRBJ2-2; D gene unclear. Trimming cost V 6 bases and J 3 bases, with 5 bases left between them. Germline CDR1 MDHEN, CDR2 SYDVKM. The CDR3 is 12 residues long. Here the CDR3 reads CASSVDTGELFF. The CDR3 DNA sequence: TGTGCCAGCAGCGTTGACACCGGGGAGCTGTTTTTT.

This clonotype was detected ten times or more. The chain couples TRBV3-1 to TRBJ1-4; possibly TRBD1 for D (6 bases). Trimming removed 0 bases at V and 12 bases at J, with 14 bases between. Germline loops: CDR1 LGHDT, CDR2 YNNKEL (reference sequence). This CDR3 spans 14 amino acids. The CDR3 coding sequence is TGTGCCAGCAGCCAAGAGACAGGACATGGACAACTGTTTTTT. Protein product: CASSQETGHGQLFF.

This clonotype appeared many times. V usage is TRBV7-8 and J usage is TRBJ2-5; D is possibly TRBD2 (6 bases). The V gene lost 4 bases and the J gene lost 0 bases, with 15 bases spanning the gap. Germline V gene data show CDR1 as SGHVS and CDR2 as FQNEAQ. The CDR3 is made up of 16 amino acids. CDR3 DNA: TGTGCCAGCAGCTCCCACCTCCGGGACTACCAAGAGACCCAGTACTTC. Amino acid sequence: CASSSHLRDYQETQYF.

This sequence joins TRBV4-1 and TRBJ1-2; TRBD1 matches at 7 bases. There are 17 residues in the CDR3. V trimming: 0 bases; J trimming: 4 bases; junction bases outside the gene matches: 11. Germline CDR1 reads MGHRA; CDR2 reads YSYEKL. The CDR3 loop reads CASSQEFSTGRTYGYTF. The CDR3 DNA reads TGCGCCAGCAGCCAAGAGTTCTCGACAGGGAGAACCTATGGCTACACCTTC.

This clonotype was counted only a few times. V usage is TRBV4-3 and J usage is TRBJ2-7; 7 bases agree with TRBD2. Trimming took 1 base from V and 4 from J; bases not matched to a gene: 7. CDR1 and CDR2 (germline): LGHNA, YSLEER. There are 15 residues in the CDR3. CDR3 protein: CASSQGREVGYEQYF. In nucleotides, the CDR3 is TGCGCCAGCAGCCAAGGACGGGAGGTGGGATACGAGCAGTACTTC.

This clonotype was detected ten times or more. In DNA form, the CDR3 reads TGCAGCGTCGCTCACCCAGGTCCGGACAGGGCCTTACAAGAGACCCAGTACTTC. This sequence encodes CSVAHPGPDRALQETQYF. The V gene is TRBV29-1, the J gene TRBJ2-5, with 8 bases that match TRBD1. The CDR3 is made up of 18 amino acids. V was clipped by 6 bases and J by 2 bases; unmatched bases: 20. From germline, CDR1 is SQVTM and CDR2 ANQGSEA.

V and J are TRBV6-6 and TRBJ1-5, with D unresolved. Germline CDR1 reads MNHNY; CDR2 reads SVGAGI (reference sequence). V lost 1 base and J lost 4, with 8 bases in between. The CDR3 consists of 14 residues. CDR3 region: CASSYYQANQPQHF. In DNA form, the CDR3 reads TGTGCCAGCAGTTACTATCAGGCTAATCAGCCCCAGCATTTT.

This clonotype was counted only a few times. The chain has TRBV20-1 and TRBJ2-2, with D possibly being TRBD1 (5 bases). The CDR3 runs to 12 residues. Germline loops: CDR1 DFQATT, CDR2 SNEGSKA (reference sequence). V was clipped by 5 bases and J by 3 bases, with 7 bases between them. CDR3 DNA sequence: TGCAGTGCTCCCAGGGACACCGGGGAGCTGTTTTTT. This sequence encodes CSAPRDTGELFF.

V gene TRBV6-5 combines with J gene TRBJ1-3, with 11 bases that match TRBD1. Germline trimming cut 4 bases from V and 8 bases from J; bases unmatched to any gene: 4. CDR1 and CDR2 (germline): MNHEY, SVGAGI. The CDR3 consists of 14 residues. The CDR3, as DNA: TGTGCCAGCAGTTCTCCGGGACAGGGGGACACCATATATTTT. It is translated as CASSSPGQGDTIYF.